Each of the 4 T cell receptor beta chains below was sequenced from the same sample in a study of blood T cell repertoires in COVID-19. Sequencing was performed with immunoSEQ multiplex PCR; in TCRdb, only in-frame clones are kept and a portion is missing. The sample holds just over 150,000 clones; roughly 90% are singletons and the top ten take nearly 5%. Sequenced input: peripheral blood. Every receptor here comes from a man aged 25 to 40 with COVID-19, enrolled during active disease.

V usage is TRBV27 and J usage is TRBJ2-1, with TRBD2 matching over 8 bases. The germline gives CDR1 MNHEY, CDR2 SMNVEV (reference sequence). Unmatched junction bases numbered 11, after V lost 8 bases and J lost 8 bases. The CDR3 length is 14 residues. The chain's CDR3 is CASSHRGGPDEQFF. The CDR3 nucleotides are TGTGCCAGCTCCCACCGGGGGGGGCCGGATGAGCAGTTCTTC.

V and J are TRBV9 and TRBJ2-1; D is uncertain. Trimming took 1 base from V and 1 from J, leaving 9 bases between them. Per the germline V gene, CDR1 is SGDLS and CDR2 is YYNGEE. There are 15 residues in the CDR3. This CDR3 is CASSVTGSSYNEQFF. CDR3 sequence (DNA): TGTGCCAGCAGCGTAACGGGTTCTTCCTACAATGAGCAGTTCTTC. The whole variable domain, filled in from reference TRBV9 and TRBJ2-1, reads DSGVTQTPKHLITATGQRVTLRCSPRSGDLSVYWYQQSLDQGLQFLIQYYNGEERAKGNILERFSAQQFPDLHSELNLSSLELGDSALYFCASSVTGSSYNEQFFGPGTRLTVL.

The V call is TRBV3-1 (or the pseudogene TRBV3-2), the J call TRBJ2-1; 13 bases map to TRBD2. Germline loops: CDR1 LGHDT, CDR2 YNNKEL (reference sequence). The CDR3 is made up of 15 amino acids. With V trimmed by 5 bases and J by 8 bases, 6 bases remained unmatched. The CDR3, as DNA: TGTGCCAGCAGCGATGGACTAGCGGGAGCCCATGAGCAGTTCTTC. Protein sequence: CASSDGLAGAHEQFF.

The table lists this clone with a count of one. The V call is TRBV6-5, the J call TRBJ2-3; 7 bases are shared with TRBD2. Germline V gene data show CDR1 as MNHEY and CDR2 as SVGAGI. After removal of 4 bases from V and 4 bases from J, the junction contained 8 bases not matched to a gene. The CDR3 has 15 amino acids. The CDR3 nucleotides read TGTGCCAGCAGTTCCCTCCGGGGGGAAGCAGATACGCAGTATTTT. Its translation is CASSSLRGEADTQYF.